This T cell receptor (beta chain) originates from a study of CD8+CD57+ T cells in acquired aplastic anemia. Looking at the study overall: The study obtained an average of 3.2 ug of DNA from sorted CD4+ and CD8+ cells. The average read count for CD4+ cells in healthy donors was some 9.9 million. Notes on the study in general: Controls and patients did not differ significantly in CD8+ Simpson's diversity.

On this clonotype itself: Its antigen is still unknown. In this CDR3 the conserved last residue, phenylalanine or tryptophan, is missing, so a read error is likely. Because the CDR3's place on the DNA is in doubt, the DNA is left out and the CDR3 is given as listed by TCRdb.

Genomic DNA served as template for TCR beta VDJ and CDR3 profiling. TCRdb ran MiXCR on the reads and lists one entry per CDR3 protein. The data contain fewer than 250,000 distinct CDR3 sequences, roughly 56% of them singletons. The CDR3 spans 13 residues, counting both ends. Germline lookup yields CDR1 DFQATT and CDR2 SNEGSKA (reference sequence). This TCR came from a human donor in good health, serving as a control. The material sequenced was sorted CD4+, CD8+, or CD8+CD57+ T cells (not recorded which) from PBMCs. V gene TRBV20-1 combines with J gene TRBJ1-1. Here the CDR3 reads CSASATGNTEVFS.